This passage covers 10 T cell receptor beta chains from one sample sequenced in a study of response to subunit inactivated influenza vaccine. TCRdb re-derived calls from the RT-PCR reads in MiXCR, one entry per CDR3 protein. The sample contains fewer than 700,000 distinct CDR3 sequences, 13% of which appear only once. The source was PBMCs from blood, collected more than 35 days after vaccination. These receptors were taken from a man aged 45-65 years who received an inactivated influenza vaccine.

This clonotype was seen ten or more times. This CDR3 reads CASSRRQGGRSDTQYF. In DNA form, the CDR3 reads TGTGCCAGCAGCCGACGACAAGGGGGACGCAGTGATACGCAGTATTTT. The gene calls are TRBV7-8 and TRBJ2-3, with D possibly being TRBD1 (6 bases). The V and J ends lost 5 bases and 6 bases respectively, with 21 bases between them. Germline assignment: CDR1 SGHVS and CDR2 FQNEAQ. CDR3 length: 16 amino acids. The variable domain in full, with the rest retrieved from reference TRBV7-8 and TRBJ2-3, is GAGVSQSPRYKVAKRGQDVALRCDPISGHVSLFWYQQALGQGPEFLTYFQNEAQLDKSGLPSDRFFAERPEGSVSTLKIQRTQQEDSAVYLCASSRRQGGRSDTQYFGPGTRLTVL.

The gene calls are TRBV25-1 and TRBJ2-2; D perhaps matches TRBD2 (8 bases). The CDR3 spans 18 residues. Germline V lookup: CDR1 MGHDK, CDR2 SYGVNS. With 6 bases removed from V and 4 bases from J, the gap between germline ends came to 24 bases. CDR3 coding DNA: TGTGCCAGCAGCCTTTGGGCCGGGAGGGGGCCAGGCACCGGGGAGCTGTTTTTT. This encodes CASSLWAGRGPGTGELFF.

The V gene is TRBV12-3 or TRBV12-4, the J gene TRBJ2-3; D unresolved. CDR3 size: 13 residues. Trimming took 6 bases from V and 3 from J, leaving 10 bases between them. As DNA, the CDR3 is TGTGCCAGCAGGTACGCCGAGACAGATACGCAGTATTTT. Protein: CASRYAETDTQYF.

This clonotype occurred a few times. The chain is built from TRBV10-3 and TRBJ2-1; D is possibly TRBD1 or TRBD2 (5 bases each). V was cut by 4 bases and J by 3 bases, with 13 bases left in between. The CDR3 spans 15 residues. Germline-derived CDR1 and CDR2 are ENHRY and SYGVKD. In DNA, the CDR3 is TGTGCCATCAGTGCGGGACCTGGGGACTACAATGAGCAGTTCTTC. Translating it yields CAISAGPGDYNEQFF.

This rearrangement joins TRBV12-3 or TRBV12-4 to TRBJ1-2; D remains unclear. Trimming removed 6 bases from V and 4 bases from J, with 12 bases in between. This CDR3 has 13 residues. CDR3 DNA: TGTGCCAGCAGCCCCGAACGTACCTATGGCTACACCTTC. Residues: CASSPERTYGYTF.

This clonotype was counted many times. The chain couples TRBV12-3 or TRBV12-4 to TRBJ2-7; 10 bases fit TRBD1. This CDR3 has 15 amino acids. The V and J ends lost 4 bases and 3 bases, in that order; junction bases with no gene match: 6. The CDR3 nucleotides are TGTGCCAGCAGTTCCCCGGGACAGGGGAGCTACGAGCAGTACTTC. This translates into CASSSPGQGSYEQYF.

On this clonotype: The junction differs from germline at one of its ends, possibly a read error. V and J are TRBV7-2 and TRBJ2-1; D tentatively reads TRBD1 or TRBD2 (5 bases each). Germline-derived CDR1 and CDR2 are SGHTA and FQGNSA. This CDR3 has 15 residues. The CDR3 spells CVSSLAGAFYNEQFF. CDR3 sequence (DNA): TGTGTCAGCAGCTTAGCCGGGGCCTTTTACAATGAGCAGTTCTTC. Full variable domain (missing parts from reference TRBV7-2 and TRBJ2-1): GAGVSQSPSNKVTEKGKDVELRCDPISGHTALYWYRQSLGQGLEFLIYFQGNSAPDKSGLPSDRFSAERTGGSVSTLTIQRTQQEDSAVYLCVSSLAGAFYNEQFFGPGTRLTVL.

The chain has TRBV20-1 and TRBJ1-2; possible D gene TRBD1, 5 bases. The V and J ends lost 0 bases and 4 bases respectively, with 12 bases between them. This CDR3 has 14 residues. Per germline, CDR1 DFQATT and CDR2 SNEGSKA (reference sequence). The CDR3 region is CSARDYGAGYGYTF. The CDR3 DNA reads TGCAGTGCTAGAGATTACGGGGCGGGCTATGGCTACACCTTC.

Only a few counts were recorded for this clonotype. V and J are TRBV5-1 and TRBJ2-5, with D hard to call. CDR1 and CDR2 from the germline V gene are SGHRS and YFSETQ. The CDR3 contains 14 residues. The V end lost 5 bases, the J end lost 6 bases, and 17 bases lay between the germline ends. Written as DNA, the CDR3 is TGCGCCAGCAGGGTTGAGCAGGCTGATAAGACCCAGTACTTC. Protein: CASRVEQADKTQYF.

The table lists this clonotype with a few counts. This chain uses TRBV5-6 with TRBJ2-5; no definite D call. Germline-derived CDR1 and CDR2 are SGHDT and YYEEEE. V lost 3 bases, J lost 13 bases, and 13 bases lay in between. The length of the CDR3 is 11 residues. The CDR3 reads CASSYGPRTYF. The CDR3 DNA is TGTGCCAGCAGCTATGGGCCTCGGACGTACTTC.